This T cell receptor (beta chain) was retrieved from a study of T cell responses to AZD1222 COVID-19 vaccine. The germline V gene has CDR1 MNHEY and CDR2 SMNVEV (reference sequence). This CDR3 region has 15 residues. Losses at the gene ends were 5 bases for V and 0 bases for J; bases not matched to a gene: 3. The method was immunoSEQ multiplex PCR; TCRdb's version includes in-frame clones alone and lacks a portion of them. The table records 150,000 to 190,000 clones, about 89% of them present only once. Overall study results and limits: Samples come after the peak T cell response, not at day 14.

This clone was counted a few times. Its antigen is currently unknown. The rearrangement uses TRBV27 and TRBJ2-3; 9 nucleotides agree with TRBD2. This TCR was recovered from an adult who received the AZD1222 COVID-19 vaccine. Sequences were derived from peripheral blood, sampled 28 days after the second AZD1222 dose. DNA of the CDR3: TGTGCCAGCAGTCTAACTAGCGGGAGCACAGATACGCAGTATTTT. It is translated as CASSLTSGSTDTQYF.